This TCR beta chain was retrieved from a study of blood T cell repertoires in COVID-19. Overall study: Both acute and convalescent COVID-19 samples were obtained from the United States, Italy and Spain. Nucleic acid was either cDNA or gDNA, and it came from T cells, B-cell-depleted T cells, or PBMCs.

Trimming pared 0 bases from V and 6 bases from J, leaving 16 bases between. The CDR3 runs 15 residues. From germline, CDR1 is SGDLS and CDR2 YYNGEE. Methods used by the authors: Amplification from reference gene primers served as the basis for estimated nucleated cell counts. The table came from immunoSEQ multiplex PCR; TCRdb's copy has only in-frame clones and leaves some out. The V and J calls and clone size were taken over from that table, and D and trimming were inferred from the DNA. The table lists around 100,000 clones, about 85% of them singletons. Sequenced input: peripheral blood. The TCR was taken from a woman in her sixties or seventies with active or convalescent COVID-19. The chain uses TRBV9 and TRBJ2-7; TRBD1 might be the D (5 bases). CDR3 region: CASSVEGVGWREQYF. The CDR3 region has the DNA TGTGCCAGCAGCGTAGAAGGGGTGGGGTGGCGCGAGCAGTACTTC. Full variable domain (missing parts from reference TRBV9 and TRBJ2-7): DSGVTQTPKHLITATGQRVTLRCSPRSGDLSVYWYQQSLDQGLQFLIQYYNGEERAKGNILERFSAQQFPDLHSELNLSSLELGDSALYFCASSVEGVGWREQYFGPGTRLTVT.